This T cell receptor beta chain was found in a study of identical twins. MiXCR, applied by TCRdb to the 5' RACE reads, yields one record per CDR3 protein. Here the sample spans some 500,000 distinct CDR3 sequences, nearly 10% being singletons. At least ten counts were recorded for this clonotype. The antigen is undetermined. General study findings and limits: One should note that invariant MAIT and iNKT cells could partly confound zero-insertion analyses.

The CDR3 loop spans 14 amino acids. The trim removed 8 bases at V and 1 base at J, leaving 6 bases unmatched. The same data also contributed to another study, on yellow fever vaccine responses in identical twins.

Material for sequencing was PBMCs. The chain couples TRBV12-3 or TRBV12-4 to TRBJ2-3; 7 bases align to TRBD2. This TCR came from a woman aged 18-29 years in good health. The CDR3 loop is CASWHGGGTDTQYF. The CDR3 coding sequence is TGTGCCAGCTGGCATGGGGGGGGCACAGATACGCAGTATTTT.